These 17 T cell receptor beta chains originate from one sample sequenced in a study of regulatory T cells in long-lasting Graves disease listed by TCRdb under 2021. Receptors were amplified or captured by multiplex PCR. Instrument on record: Illumina HiSeq 4000. CDR3 regions were amplified by Arm-PCR with iRepertoire HTBI primers to construct TCR beta libraries. The raw public data were reprocessed by TCRdb itself: fastp quality trimming at Q25, MiXCR clonotype calling, in-frame beta chains only. CDR3 protein duplicates are merged, each entry listing the most common genes and DNA. Present in this sample are 700,000 or so distinct CDR3 sequences, about 30% of which were seen just once. The ten largest account for 40% to 50% of the sample. The time point tag for this specimen amounts to: persistent/refractory GD, antithyroid drugs over 5 years with positive TRAb. RNA was extracted from PBMCs in TRIzol for both TCR sequencing and RNA sequencing.

The sample was peripheral blood mononuclear cells (PBMCs), taken when the disease was refractory, from a patient treated with antithyroid drugs. The receptors derive from a female donor with Graves disease.

With respect to this clonotype: This likely comes from a read error, as the CDR3 has no conserved phenylalanine or tryptophan at its end. V and J are TRBV12-3 or TRBV12-4 and TRBJ2-1; 14 nucleotides line up with TRBD2. Trimming took 5 bases from V and 6 from J; bases not matched to a gene: 6. This CDR3 is 16 amino acids long. The CDR3 loop reads CASSPPGLAGVNEQFI. The DNA of the CDR3 is TGTGCCAGCAGTCCCCCGGGACTAGCGGGAGTCAATGAGCAGTTCATC.

This clonotype was picked up a small number of times. The chain joins TRBV3-1 to TRBJ2-5, with 7 bases matching TRBD2. The length of the CDR3 is 15 residues. Germline lookup yields CDR1 LGHDT and CDR2 YNNKEL (reference sequence). The V and J ends lost 4 bases and 4 bases, in that order; junction bases with no gene match: 9. CDR3 bases: TGTGCCAGCAGCCGAAAACTAGCGAAGGGAGAGACCCAGTACTTC. This translates into CASSRKLAKGETQYF.

This clonotype has more than one count but fewer than ten. At one end the junction does not follow the germline gene, possibly because of a read error. The rearrangement joins TRBV5-1 to TRBJ2-7, with 7 bases fitting TRBD2. Germline V gene sequence: CDR1 SGHRS, CDR2 YFSETQ. The CDR3 covers 14 residues. This chain's CDR3 is CASSLYGEGYEQYF. The CDR3 region has the DNA TGTGCCAGCAGCTTGTACGGGGAGGGCTACGAGCAGTACTTC.

The rearrangement uses TRBV20-1 and TRBJ1-3; D is undetermined. Trimming stripped 6 bases from V and 1 base from J, with 16 bases between. The CDR3 sequence is 15 residues long. Germline V CDR1 and CDR2: DFQATT, SNEGSKA (reference sequence). The CDR3 DNA is TGCAGTGCGCGTTCGTCCGGACCTTCTGGAAACACCATATATTTT. Residues: CSARSSGPSGNTIYF.

J is TRBJ2-7 and V is TRBV28, with D uncertain. The CDR3 totals 11 residues. V was trimmed by 6 bases and J by 3 bases, leaving 6 bases between them. Germline values: CDR1 MDHEN, CDR2 SYDVKM. CDR3 residues: CASSKIYEQYF. CDR3 nucleotide sequence: TGTGCCAGCAGCAAAATCTACGAGCAGTACTTC.

This clonotype has only a few counts. CDR3 in amino acids: CASRLPGGNSYEQYF. The CDR3 DNA sequence: TGTGCCAGCAGACTTCCGGGGGGGAACTCCTACGAGCAGTACTTC. The chain employs TRBV12-3 or TRBV12-4 and TRBJ2-7; TRBD2 aligns across 8 bases. The J segment lost 0 bases and the V segment lost 6 bases, leaving 7 bases of the junction unmatched. This CDR3 has 15 amino acids.

The rearrangement joins TRBV10-1 to TRBJ1-1; 8 bases map to TRBD1. V lost 6 bases, J lost 0 bases, and 12 bases stayed unmatched. The CDR3 has 17 amino acids. From germline, CDR1 is WNHNN and CDR2 SYGVQD (reference sequence). The CDR3 nucleotides are TGCGCCAGCAGCGCTGACAGGGGCCGTACATTGAACACTGAAGCTTTCTTT. This translates into CASSADRGRTLNTEAFF.

The V gene is TRBV20-1, the J gene TRBJ2-2; D is possibly TRBD2 (5 bases). Per germline, CDR1 DFQATT and CDR2 SNEGSKA (reference sequence). V dropped 2 bases and J dropped 5 bases, with 15 bases sitting between them. The CDR3 is 15 residues long. The CDR3 spells CSARRWLSETGELFF. DNA of the CDR3: TGCAGTGCTAGAAGGTGGCTTAGCGAAACCGGGGAGCTGTTTTTT.

The V and J genes are TRBV6-4 and TRBJ2-1; 9 bases line up with TRBD2. The trim removed 6 bases at V and 10 bases at J, leaving 13 bases unmatched. The CDR3 consists of 15 residues. Germline CDR1 is MRHNA and CDR2 is SNTAGT. CDR3 sequence: CASSPRVAGVREQFF. The DNA of the CDR3 is TGTGCCAGCAGCCCCAGGGTAGCGGGAGTTAGAGAGCAGTTCTTC.

This clonotype occurred many times. The DNA for the CDR3 is TGTGCCAGCAGTTTGCCGGGACAGGGGTCTTACGAGCAGTACTTC. It is translated as CASSLPGQGSYEQYF. J is TRBJ2-7 and V is TRBV28; TRBD1 matches at 10 bases. After removal of 3 bases from V and 4 bases from J, the junction contained 6 bases not matched to a gene. The CDR3 runs 15 residues. The germline V gene encodes CDR1 MDHEN and CDR2 SYDVKM.

The chain couples TRBV6-2 or TRBV6-3 to TRBJ2-5; no reliable D call. The length of the CDR3 is 13 residues. The V end was cut by 6 bases, the J end by 1 base, with 9 bases between. Germline-derived CDR1 and CDR2 are MNHEY and SVGEGT. DNA of the CDR3: TGTGCCAGCAGGATCCGGGCCCAAGAGACCCAGTACTTC. This gives the protein CASRIRAQETQYF.

The rearrangement uses TRBV6-5 and TRBJ1-5; D not certain. This CDR3 has 15 residues. The V gene lost 2 bases and the J gene lost 3 bases, with 11 bases spanning the gap. Germline CDR1 MNHEY, CDR2 SVGAGI. The CDR3 nucleotides are TGTGCCAGCAGTTACGATTTCATACTCAATCAGCCCCAGCATTTT. This codes for CASSYDFILNQPQHF.

This clonotype occurred a few times. This chain joins TRBV20-1 and TRBJ1-3; 7 bases line up with TRBD1. After removal of 3 bases from V and 4 bases from J, the junction contained 6 bases not matched to a gene. This CDR3 has 14 residues. Germline V lookup: CDR1 DFQATT, CDR2 SNEGSKA (reference sequence). The CDR3 sequence: CSASDRATGNTIYF. Here the CDR3 DNA reads TGCAGTGCTAGCGACAGGGCAACAGGAAACACCATATATTTT.

A note on this clonotype: A much larger clone lies one base from this, so it may be a read error. The chain couples TRBV2 to TRBJ1-4; TRBD1 matches at 10 bases. V shed 8 bases, J shed 6 bases, and the junction held 3 bases outside the gene matches. The CDR3 loop spans 13 amino acids. The germline V gene has CDR1 SNHLY and CDR2 FYNNEI. The CDR3 sequence: CASSGTGDEKLFF. In DNA form, the CDR3 reads TGTGCCAGCTCCGGGACAGGGGATGAAAAACTGTTTTTT.

This clonotype was detected only once. The V call is TRBV27, the J call TRBJ1-6; D may be TRBD1 (6 bases). The CDR3 contains 15 residues. Trimming left V 4 bases short and J 5 bases short, with 12 bases between. Per the germline V gene, CDR1 is MNHEY and CDR2 is SMNVEV (reference sequence). The DNA of the CDR3 is TGTGCCAGCAGTTCCCCGAGGACAGATAATTCACCCCTCCACTTT. This encodes CASSSPRTDNSPLHF.

The chain combines TRBV9 with TRBJ2-4; TRBD1 aligns across 9 bases. V lost 3 bases to trimming and J lost 8 bases; unmatched junction nucleotides: 3. The CDR3 runs 13 residues. The V gene's germline CDR1 is SGDLS and CDR2 YYNGEE. The DNA of the CDR3 is TGTGCCAGCAGCGAACAGGGGGCTGACATTCAGTACTTC. It codes for CASSEQGADIQYF.

The chain carries TRBV7-3 and TRBJ2-7; TRBD1 agrees at 7 bases. CDR1 and CDR2 (germline): SGHTA, FQGTGA. Trimming cost V 5 bases and J 6 bases; bases outside gene matches: 13. The CDR3 is 15 amino acids. The CDR3 sequence is CASSPTGTAVAEQYF. The DNA for the CDR3 is TGTGCCAGCAGCCCCACCGGGACAGCAGTCGCCGAGCAGTACTTC.